The 13 T cell receptor beta chains given below trace back to one sample, sequenced in a study of shared clonotypes between healthy human individuals. Naive CD8 cells lacked CD45RO and underwent positive selection for CCR7, leaving out terminally differentiated effector memory CD45RA+ cells. This table comes from immunoSEQ multiplex PCR, and its TCRdb copy is limited to in-frame clones, with some not included. The table lists some 2 million clones, about 95% of them singletons. Sequenced: naive CD8+ T cells sorted from blood. These receptor sequences come from a man between 18 and 29 years old in good health.

The chain combines TRBV7-6 with TRBJ2-7, with 10 bases identical to TRBD2. Germline V lookup: CDR1 SGHVS, CDR2 FNYEAQ. This CDR3 is 17 amino acids long. Trimming removed 5 bases from V and 2 bases from J; junction bases left unmatched: 12. The CDR3 loop is CASSADLLAGDTYEQYF. The CDR3 nucleotides read TGTGCCAGCAGCGCCGACCTCCTAGCGGGGGACACCTACGAGCAGTACTTC. The full variable domain, completed using reference TRBV7-6 and TRBJ2-7, is GAGVSQSPRYKVTKRGQDVALRCDPISGHVSLYWYRQALGQGPEFLTYFNYEAQQDKSGLPNDRFSAERPEGSISTLTIQRTEQRDSAMYRCASSADLLAGDTYEQYFGPGTRLTVT.

Concerning this clone: This may be a read error, as it is one base from a much larger clone. CDR3 in DNA: TGTGCCAGCAGCTTCATGAACACTGAAGCTTTCTTT. Protein product: CASSFMNTEAFF. V gene TRBV25-1 combines with J gene TRBJ1-1; D is undetermined. Germline CDR1 is MGHDK and CDR2 is SYGVNS. V was trimmed by 6 bases and J by 0 bases, leaving 5 bases between them. CDR3 length: 12 residues.

The V call is TRBV4-1, the J call TRBJ2-1, with D possibly being TRBD2 (6 bases). Germline V lookup: CDR1 MGHRA, CDR2 YSYEKL. V was cut by 0 bases and J by 9 bases, with 15 bases left in between. This CDR3 has 15 amino acids. The CDR3 is CASSQDGEREAEQFF. DNA of the CDR3: TGCGCCAGCAGCCAAGACGGCGAGAGGGAGGCTGAGCAGTTCTTC.

The chain employs TRBV19 and TRBJ1-4, with 8 bases fitting TRBD1. The CDR3 runs 14 residues. CDR1 is LNHDA, CDR2 SQIVND, per germline (reference sequence). V trimming: 5 bases; J trimming: 8 bases; junction bases outside the gene matches: 7. CDR3 protein: CASSRPGQGEKLFF. The CDR3 DNA reads TGTGCCAGTAGTCGTCCCGGACAGGGAGAAAAACTGTTTTTT.

The chain links TRBV14 to TRBJ2-1; 11 nucleotides agree with TRBD2. Germline trimming cut 0 bases from V and 5 bases from J; bases unmatched to any gene: 6. The CDR3 contains 17 residues. CDR1 is SGHDN and CDR2 is FVKESK in the germline V gene. CDR3 nucleotides: TGTGCCAGCAGCCAAGATAAGCCTAGCGGGAGGCACAATGAGCAGTTCTTC. Encoded protein: CASSQDKPSGRHNEQFF.

This clone was counted only a few times. The V gene is TRBV7-3, the J gene TRBJ2-1; tentatively, D is TRBD2 (5 bases). The CDR3 is 17 residues long. V was trimmed by 3 bases and J by 4 bases, leaving 19 bases between them. Germline assignment: CDR1 SGHTA and CDR2 FQGTGA. CDR3 coding DNA: TGTGCCAGCAGCTTTAGAGGGTCCCGGGGTGGGTACAATGAGCAGTTCTTC. Translation gives CASSFRGSRGGYNEQFF.

J is TRBJ1-2 and V is TRBV27; D is ambiguous. Germline CDR1 reads MNHEY; CDR2 reads SMNVEV (reference sequence). CDR3 length: 14 amino acids. V lost 4 bases and J 5 bases, leaving 14 bases between the germline ends. The CDR3 nucleotides read TGTGCCAGCAGTTCCACTAGTGTAGTGTATGGCTACACCTTC. Protein product: CASSSTSVVYGYTF.

V usage is TRBV9 and J usage is TRBJ2-5, with D possibly called TRBD1 or TRBD2 (7 bases each). In germline, CDR1 is SGDLS, CDR2 YYNGEE. This CDR3 comprises 15 residues. The germline V and J ends were trimmed by 3 bases and 3 bases, with 15 bases remaining between them. This chain's CDR3 is CASSAGGLPKETQYF. CDR3 sequence (DNA): TGTGCCAGCAGCGCAGGGGGACTACCAAAAGAGACCCAGTACTTC.

This clone showed up just a few times. The chain recombines TRBV27 with TRBJ1-6; 8 bases match TRBD1. The germline gives CDR1 MNHEY, CDR2 SMNVEV (reference sequence). The CDR3 is 13 amino acids. V shed 5 bases and J 13 bases; nucleotides not matched to a gene: 7. This chain's CDR3 is CASSRQGFTPLHF. CDR3 coding DNA: TGTGCCAGCAGTAGACAGGGGTTTACCCCCCTCCACTTT.

With respect to this clone: The identical CDR3 is also encoded by other nucleotide sequences in the sample. The chain recombines TRBV9 with TRBJ2-3; 9 bases map to TRBD2. Germline lookup yields CDR1 SGDLS and CDR2 YYNGEE. The CDR3 sequence is 14 residues long. V shed 2 bases and J 3 bases; nucleotides not matched to a gene: 1. For the CDR3, the DNA is TGTGCCAGCAGCGTCAGCGGGGGGACAGATACGCAGTATTTT. It specifies CASSVSGGTDTQYF.

This chain connects TRBV29-1 to TRBJ2-5, with 8 nucleotides matching TRBD1. With V trimmed by 5 bases and J by 3 bases, 2 bases remained unmatched. This CDR3 contains 12 residues. Germline V gene lookup returns CDR1 SQVTM and CDR2 ANQGSEA. The CDR3 nucleotides are TGCAGCGTTCAACAGGGGGAAGAGACCCAGTACTTC. Its translation: CSVQQGEETQYF.

The J gene is TRBJ1-2, the V gene TRBV7-9, with a tentative D call TRBD1 (5 bases). CDR1 and CDR2 (germline): SEHNR, FQNEAQ (reference sequence). V lost 5 bases and J 3 bases, leaving 10 bases between the germline ends. The length of the CDR3 is 13 residues. The DNA of the CDR3 is TGTGCCAGCAGCATGACAGTTTACTATGGCTACACCTTC. Translating gives CASSMTVYYGYTF. The variable domain in full, with the rest retrieved from reference TRBV7-9 and TRBJ1-2, is DTGVSQNPRHKITKRGQNVTFRCDPISEHNRLYWYRQTLGQGPEFLTYFQNEAQLEKSRLLSDRFSAERPKGSFSTLEIQRTEQGDSAMYLCASSMTVYYGYTFGSGTRLTVV.

V is TRBV29-1 and J is TRBJ2-7; 7 nucleotides match TRBD1. CDR1 is SQVTM and CDR2 is ANQGSEA in the germline V gene. V lost 2 bases, J lost 1 base, and 14 bases stayed unmatched. This CDR3 contains 17 residues. CDR3 coding DNA: TGCAGCGTTGAATCCCTTTCGGGACAGACTTCATCCTACGAGCAGTACTTC. This encodes CSVESLSGQTSSYEQYF.